A single sample is the source of the 10 T cell receptor beta chains below, sequenced in a study of blood T cell repertoires in COVID-19. The table came from immunoSEQ multiplex PCR; TCRdb's copy has only in-frame clones and leaves some out. The repertoire includes more than 150,000 clones, about 80% of them detected once, and roughly an eighth sits in the top ten. The material sequenced was peripheral blood. The source is a man aged 25 to 45 with active or convalescent COVID-19.

The chain couples TRBV28 to TRBJ1-6; 7 nucleotides match TRBD1. CDR1 and CDR2 from the germline V gene are MDHEN and SYDVKM. The CDR3 has 14 residues. After removal of 7 bases from V and 13 bases from J, the junction contained 13 bases not matched to a gene. The CDR3 loop is CASTPSGQPLPLHF. DNA of the CDR3: TGTGCCAGCACCCCCTCGGGACAGCCTCTGCCCCTCCACTTT.

V gene TRBV4-3 combines with J gene TRBJ2-1; 11 positions agree with TRBD1. The J segment lost 8 bases and the V segment lost 3 bases, leaving 12 bases of the junction unmatched. Germline V gene sequence: CDR1 LGHNA, CDR2 YSLEER. The CDR3 extends over 17 amino acids. The CDR3 nucleotides are TGCGCCAGCAGCCATGTTTACCGGGACAGGGGGAAGGATGAGCAGTTCTTC. Residues: CASSHVYRDRGKDEQFF.

The CDR3 DNA reads as TGTGCCAGCAGCCCCAGGGGACAGGGGGCGAGAGGCTACACCTTC. Translating gives CASSPRGQGARGYTF. The chain links TRBV7-8 to TRBJ1-2, with 12 bases matching TRBD1. With 5 bases clipped from V and 8 bases from J, the junction kept 9 bases outside the gene matches. The CDR3 is 15 residues long. Looked up from germline, CDR1 is SGHVS and CDR2 is FQNEAQ.

The rearrangement uses TRBV28 and TRBJ2-7; a weak D match, TRBD2 (6 bases). Germline V gives CDR1 MDHEN, CDR2 SYDVKM. V was pared by 5 bases and J by 7 bases, with 12 bases between. This CDR3 comprises 12 residues. The CDR3 DNA follows: TGTGCCAGCAGTCTACTAGCTCGAGAGCAGTACTTC. It is translated as CASSLLAREQYF.

V is TRBV24-1 and J is TRBJ1-5; D is uncertain. Per the germline V gene, CDR1 is KGHDR and CDR2 is SFDVKD. Between the trimmed V and J ends, which lost 12 bases and 0 bases, there was a span of 26 bases. The CDR3 length is 18 residues. DNA for the CDR3: TGTGCCTCGATACGGAGAACCTCTAGGCCCTATAGCAATCAGCCCCAGCATTTT. Its translation is CASIRRTSRPYSNQPQHF.

The chain couples TRBV9 to TRBJ1-6, with no clear D. V lost 0 bases and J lost 5, with 3 bases in between. Per germline, CDR1 SGDLS and CDR2 YYNGEE. The CDR3 is 13 amino acids. This CDR3 reads CASSVDNNSPLHF. The DNA for the CDR3 is TGTGCCAGCAGCGTAGACAATAATTCACCCCTCCACTTT.

This chain connects TRBV7-9 to TRBJ1-3; D gene unclear. The V end was cut by 5 bases, the J end by 2 bases, with 16 bases between. Germline V gene lookup returns CDR1 SEHNR and CDR2 FQNEAQ (reference sequence). The CDR3 is 16 residues long. CDR3 nucleotides: TGTGCCAGCAGCACCCTCCCGGGGAGCCCTGGAAACACCATATATTTT. It is translated as CASSTLPGSPGNTIYF.

CDR3 sequence: CASSFYSVGSYEQYV. CDR3 bases: TGTGCCAGCAGTTTCTATAGCGTCGGGTCCTACGAGCAGTACGTC. V usage is TRBV28 and J usage is TRBJ2-7; TRBD2 might be the D (5 bases). The CDR3 loop spans 15 amino acids. Trimming shortened V by 3 bases and J by 1 base, and 13 bases separated the two germline ends. Per the germline V gene, CDR1 is MDHEN and CDR2 is SYDVKM.

V and J are TRBV18 and TRBJ1-6, with D perhaps TRBD1 (6 bases). The V end was cut by 3 bases, the J end by 2 bases, with 14 bases between. The CDR3 sequence is 17 residues long. The germline V gene has CDR1 KGHSH and CDR2 LQKENI. CDR3 DNA sequence: TGTGCCAGCTCACCTGGGGGGGGACACACCTATAATTCACCCCTCCACTTT. It codes for CASSPGGGHTYNSPLHF.

V gene TRBV3-1 (or the pseudogene TRBV3-2) combines with J gene TRBJ1-1; D unresolved. The CDR3 has 14 amino acids. Germline assignment: CDR1 LGHDT and CDR2 YNNKEL (reference sequence). Between the trimmed V and J ends, which lost 4 bases and 3 bases, there was a span of 12 bases. The CDR3, as DNA: TGTGCCAGCAGCCCCAATCGAGGGTACACTGAAGCTTTCTTT. This sequence encodes CASSPNRGYTEAFF.